The 2 T cell receptor beta chains below were found in one sample sequenced in a study of T cell responses to AZD1222 COVID-19 vaccine. Using immunoSEQ multiplex PCR, the repertoire was profiled, and TCRdb retains in-frame clones only, with some absent. The sample has around 200,000 clones, almost 90% seen once. The material sequenced was peripheral blood, taken on day 0 of AZD1222 vaccination. These receptors all stem from an adult in good health.

This clone was seen just once. The J gene is TRBJ2-2, the V gene TRBV7-2, with D possibly matching TRBD2 (6 bases). Germline V lookup: CDR1 SGHTA, CDR2 FQGNSA. The CDR3 has 15 amino acids. V shed 1 base and J shed 7 bases, with 13 bases lying between them. The CDR3 reads CASSLVRGSGGELFF. In DNA, the CDR3 is TGTGCCAGCAGCTTAGTGCGGGGTTCTGGCGGGGAGCTGTTTTTT. Together with reference TRBV7-2 and TRBJ2-2, the CDR3 gives the full variable domain: GAGVSQSPSNKVTEKGKDVELRCDPISGHTALYWYRQSLGQGLEFLIYFQGNSAPDKSGLPSDRFSAERTGGSVSTLTIQRTQQEDSAVYLCASSLVRGSGGELFFGEGSRLTVL.

The CDR3 is CASSLPHRDYGYTF. The CDR3 bases are TGCGCCAGCAGCCTCCCCCACCGGGACTATGGCTACACCTTC. The chain combines TRBV4-1 with TRBJ1-2; D gene unclear. The V end was cut by 4 bases, the J end by 3 bases, with 12 bases between. Germline CDR1 MGHRA, CDR2 YSYEKL. This CDR3 has 14 amino acids.